This TCR beta chain was retrieved from a study of cytomegalovirus exposure and HLA in healthy donors. Study-level points and caveats: First-cohort TCR clusters tended to co-occur in the approximately 110 validation repertoires, a later analysis found.

Repertoires were generated with immunoSEQ multiplex PCR, while TCRdb's copy carries only in-frame clones and drops some. The repertoire holds around 70,000 clones, with about 94% as singletons. About this clone itself: Its antigen is unidentified.

V lost 6 bases, J lost 8 bases, and 19 bases lay in between. Germline values: CDR1 LNHDA, CDR2 SQIVND (reference sequence). The CDR3 has 14 residues. The TCR comes from a man younger than 35 in good health and CMV-seropositive. The J gene is TRBJ1-2, the V gene TRBV19; a possible D gene is TRBD1 (6 bases). The source material was PBMCs. The CDR3 DNA is TGTGCCAGTAGGCACACAGGGTCGAGCGTCGGCTACACCTTC. Translation gives CASRHTGSSVGYTF.